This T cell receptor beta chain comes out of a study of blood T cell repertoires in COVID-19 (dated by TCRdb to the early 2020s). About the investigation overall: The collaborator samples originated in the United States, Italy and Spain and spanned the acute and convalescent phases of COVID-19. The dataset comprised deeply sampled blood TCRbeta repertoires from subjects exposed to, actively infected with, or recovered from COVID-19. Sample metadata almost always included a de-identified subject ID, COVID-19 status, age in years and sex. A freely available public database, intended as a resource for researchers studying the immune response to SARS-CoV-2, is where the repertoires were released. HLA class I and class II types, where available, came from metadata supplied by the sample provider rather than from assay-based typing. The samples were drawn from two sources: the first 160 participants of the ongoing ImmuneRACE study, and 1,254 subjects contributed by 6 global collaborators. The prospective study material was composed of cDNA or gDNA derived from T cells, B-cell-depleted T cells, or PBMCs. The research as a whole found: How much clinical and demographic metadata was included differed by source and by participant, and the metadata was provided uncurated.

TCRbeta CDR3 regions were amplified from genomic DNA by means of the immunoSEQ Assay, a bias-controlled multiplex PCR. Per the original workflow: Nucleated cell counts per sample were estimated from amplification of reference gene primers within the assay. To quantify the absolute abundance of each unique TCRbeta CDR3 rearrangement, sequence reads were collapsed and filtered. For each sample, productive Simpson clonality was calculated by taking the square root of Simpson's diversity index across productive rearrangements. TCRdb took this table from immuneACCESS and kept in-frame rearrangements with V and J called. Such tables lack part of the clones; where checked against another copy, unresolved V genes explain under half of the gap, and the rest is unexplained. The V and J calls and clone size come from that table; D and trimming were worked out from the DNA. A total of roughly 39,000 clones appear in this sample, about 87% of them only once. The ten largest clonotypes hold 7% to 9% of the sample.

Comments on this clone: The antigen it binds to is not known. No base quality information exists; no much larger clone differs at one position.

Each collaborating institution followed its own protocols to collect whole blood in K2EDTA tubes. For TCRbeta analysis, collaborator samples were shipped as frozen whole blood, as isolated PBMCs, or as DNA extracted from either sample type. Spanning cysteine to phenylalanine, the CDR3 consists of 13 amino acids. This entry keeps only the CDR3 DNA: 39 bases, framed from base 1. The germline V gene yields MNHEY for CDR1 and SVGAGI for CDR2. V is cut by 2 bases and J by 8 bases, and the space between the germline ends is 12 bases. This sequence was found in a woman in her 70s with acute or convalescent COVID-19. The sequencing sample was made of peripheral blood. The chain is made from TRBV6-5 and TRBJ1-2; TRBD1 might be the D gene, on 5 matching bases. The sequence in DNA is TGTGCCAGCAGTTACCGTATGGGGGGAGGCTACACCTTC. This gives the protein CASSYRMGGGYTF.